This T cell receptor (beta chain) was captured in a study of blood T cell repertoires in COVID-19. The overall study: The United States, Italy and Spain provided the acute and convalescent COVID-19 samples. T cells, B-cell-depleted T cells, or PBMCs provided the cDNA or gDNA that served as material.

Authors' analysis steps: Reference gene primer amplification gave nucleated cell count estimates. Profiled with immunoSEQ multiplex PCR; TCRdb holds only in-frame clones, not every one. That table gives V, J and clone size, and the DNA gave D and trimming. The sample holds about 190,000 clones, 85% to 90% seen once. The V gene's germline CDR1 is SGDLS and CDR2 YYNGEE. The CDR3 has 22 residues. V trimming: 4 bases; J trimming: 2 bases; junction bases outside the gene matches: 28. This rearrangement joins TRBV9 to TRBJ2-7; the match to TRBD2 covers 9 bases. Source material: peripheral blood. This TCR came from a woman aged 30 to 39 with active or convalescent COVID-19. The CDR3 loop is CASSPHFPGVTSGPLTPYEQYF. The CDR3 DNA reads TGTGCCAGCAGCCCTCATTTTCCGGGGGTGACTAGCGGTCCTCTAACCCCCTACGAGCAGTACTTC.